This TCR beta chain was obtained from a study of blood T cell repertoires in COVID-19. The wider study: Samples taken during acute and convalescent COVID-19 were collected in the United States, Italy and Spain. PBMCs, B-cell-depleted T cells, or T cells were the source of the cDNA or gDNA that made up the material.

Germline CDR1 reads MNHEY; CDR2 reads SVGAGI. CDR3 size: 15 residues. V lost 6 bases, J lost 8 bases, and 12 bases stayed unmatched. As handled by the study authors: Researchers report that nucleated cell counts were estimated from reference gene primer amplification. Some clones are missing from TCRdb's copy, which holds only in-frame ones; the method was immunoSEQ multiplex PCR. V, J and clone size are taken as reported in that table, and D and trimming were inferred from the DNA itself. The sample lists roughly 230,000 clones, around 84% occurring once. J is TRBJ1-4 and V is TRBV6-5, with 7 bases identical to TRBD1. Sequencing input: peripheral blood. The source of this sequence is a man aged 35 to 55 with acute or convalescent COVID-19. The CDR3 coding sequence is TGTGCCAGCAGCATAGGGGGCAGGGTAAGGGAAAAACTGTTTTTT. Translating it yields CASSIGGRVREKLFF.